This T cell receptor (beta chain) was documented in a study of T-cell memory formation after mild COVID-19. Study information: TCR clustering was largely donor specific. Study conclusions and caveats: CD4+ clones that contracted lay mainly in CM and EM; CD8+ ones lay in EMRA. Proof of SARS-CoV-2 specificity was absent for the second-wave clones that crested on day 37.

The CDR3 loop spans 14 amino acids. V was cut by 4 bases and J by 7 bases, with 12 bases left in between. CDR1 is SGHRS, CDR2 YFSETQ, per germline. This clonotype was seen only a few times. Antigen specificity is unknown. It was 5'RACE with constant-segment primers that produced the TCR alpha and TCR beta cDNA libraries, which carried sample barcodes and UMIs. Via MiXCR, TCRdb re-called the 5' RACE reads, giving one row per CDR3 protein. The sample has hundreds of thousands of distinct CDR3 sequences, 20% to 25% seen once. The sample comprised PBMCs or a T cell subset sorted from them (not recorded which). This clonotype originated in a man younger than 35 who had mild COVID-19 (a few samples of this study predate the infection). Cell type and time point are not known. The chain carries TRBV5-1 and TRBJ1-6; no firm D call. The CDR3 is CASSAVDANSPLHF. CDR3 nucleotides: TGCGCCAGCAGCGCCGTAGACGCGAATTCACCCCTCCACTTT.